This T cell receptor beta chain is from a study of blood T cell repertoires in COVID-19. About the research overall: T cells, B-cell-depleted T cells, or PBMCs supplied cDNA or gDNA.

Per the study methods: Cell counts per sample came from amplifying reference gene primers. Some clones are missing from TCRdb's copy, which holds only in-frame ones; the method was immunoSEQ multiplex PCR. The V and J calls and clone size come from that table; D and trimming were worked out from the DNA. The data contain some 99,000 clones, approximately 81% of them singletons. CDR1 SNHLY and CDR2 FYNNEI come from the germline V gene. Trimming took off 6 bases at V and 2 bases at J, with 15 bases between the two ends. This CDR3 has 15 amino acids. The V call is TRBV2, the J call TRBJ2-3; D might be TRBD2 (6 bases). The origin of this receptor is a woman aged 80 or over with acute or convalescent COVID-19. The material sequenced was peripheral blood. CDR3 DNA sequence: TGTGCCAGCAGACCGTCGGGGGTTACCACAGATACGCAGTATTTT. Residues: CASRPSGVTTDTQYF. Based on the CDR3 plus reference TRBV2 and TRBJ2-3, the full variable domain is EPEVTQTPSHQVTQMGQEVILRCVPISNHLYFYWYRQILGQKVEFLVSFYNNEISEKSEIFDDQFSVERPDGSNFTLKIRSTKLEDSAMYFCASRPSGVTTDTQYFGPGTRLTVL.